The rows below give T cell receptor beta chains drawn from one sample of a study of CD8 T cell repertoires and HIV-1 epitope variants. The antigens these receptors bind are not known. TCRdb's table, derived via immunoSEQ multiplex PCR, lists solely in-frame clones and lacks some. The data hold 4,500 to 6,000 clones, with about 60% observed a single time. Sequencing used cultured CD8+ T cells derived from PBMCs. The source of these receptors is a male donor with HIV. Both conserved end residues are trimmed from each CDR3. D genes are given only for firm matches. Only part of the rows carry a size: once, few, many, or a class if the clone is expanded.

CDR3: SVEGGPPRADTQY
D: .
J: TRBJ2-3
size: .
V: TRBV29-1

CDR3: ASTTPRGPQH
D: .
J: TRBJ1-5
size: few
V: TRBV28

CDR3: SVDEGTEYYEQY
D: TRBD1
J: TRBJ2-7
size: .
V: TRBV29-1

CDR3: ASSDTLQGAASLPF
D: TRBD1
J: TRBJ1-1
size: .
V: TRBV6-4

CDR3: ASRQGASSYEQY
D: TRBD1
J: TRBJ2-7
size: .
V: TRBV6-5

CDR3: SARTGDTEAF
D: TRBD1
J: TRBJ1-1
size: few
V: TRBV29-1

CDR3: ASIRTGAGSEKLF
D: TRBD1
J: TRBJ1-4
size: .
V: TRBV7-3

CDR3: ASSVSSGTVSYEQY
D: .
J: TRBJ2-7
size: large
V: TRBV27

CDR3: ASSQDPVELDYGYT
D: .
J: TRBJ1-2
size: .
V: TRBV5-8

CDR3: ASSQDPGSSYEQY
D: .
J: TRBJ2-7
size: .
V: TRBV4-2